These 22 T cell receptor beta chains came from one sample sequenced in a study of identical twins' blood T cells. TCRdb passed the 5' RACE reads through MiXCR, listing each CDR3 protein once. The profile shows 300,000 to 450,000 distinct CDR3 sequences, roughly 30% of them singletons. The sequenced sample consisted of PBMCs. These receptors were collected from a woman aged 18-55 years in good health.

This clonotype came up a few times. The chain combines TRBV3-1 with TRBJ2-3; no firm D call. Between the trimmed V and J ends, which lost 1 base and 4 bases, there was a span of 12 bases. The CDR3 sequence is 15 residues long. Germline loops: CDR1 LGHDT, CDR2 YNNKEL (reference sequence). In DNA, the CDR3 is TGTGCCAGCAGCCAAGGAGAAATCTTGGCAGATACGCAGTATTTT. Amino acid sequence: CASSQGEILADTQYF.

The chain combines TRBV20-1 with TRBJ2-3; a possible D gene is TRBD1 (6 bases). Looked up from germline, CDR1 is DFQATT and CDR2 is SNEGSKA (reference sequence). The length of the CDR3 is 14 residues. V was pared by 5 bases and J by 2 bases, with 14 bases between. CDR3 DNA sequence: TGCAGTGCTCAGGGGACACGTCACACAGATACGCAGTATTTT. Translation: CSAQGTRHTDTQYF.

Points on this clonotype: This may arise from a read error, as a much more abundant clone is one base away. This chain joins TRBV5-1 and TRBJ1-1, with D unclear. Between the trimmed V and J ends, which lost 3 bases and 5 bases, there was a span of 11 bases. Per germline, CDR1 SGHRS and CDR2 YFSETQ. CDR3 length: 13 amino acids. In DNA form, the CDR3 reads TGCGCCAGCAGCTACAAAGGTGGGACTGAAGCTTTCTTT. It codes for CASSYKGGTEAFF. The whole variable domain, remainder taken from reference TRBV5-1 and TRBJ1-1, is KAGVTQTPRYLIKTRGQQVTLSCSPISGHRSVSWYQQTPGQGLQFLFEYFSETQRNKGNFPGRFSGRQFSNSRSEMNVSTLELGDSALYLCASSYKGGTEAFFGQGTRLTVV.

This clonotype occurred a few times. The rearrangement links TRBV5-6 to TRBJ2-2; D is undetermined. Germline V gene data show CDR1 as SGHDT and CDR2 as YYEEEE. This CDR3 region has 16 residues. The V and J ends lost 4 bases and 0 bases respectively, with 13 bases between them. CDR3 bases: TGTGCCAGCAGCCTGTCCGTCCCCGCGAACACCGGGGAGCTGTTTTTT. It encodes CASSLSVPANTGELFF.

This clonotype came up many times. V usage is TRBV20-1 and J usage is TRBJ1-5, with 7 bases aligning to TRBD1. J was trimmed by 5 bases and V by 5 bases; bases with no gene match: 9. Germline V gene data show CDR1 as DFQATT and CDR2 as SNEGSKA (reference sequence). This CDR3 has 14 residues. The chain's CDR3 is CSAGGQAADQPQHF. In DNA, the CDR3 is TGCAGTGCTGGAGGACAGGCGGCGGATCAGCCCCAGCATTTT.

This clonotype was seen a handful of times. The chain joins TRBV20-1 to TRBJ1-2, with a tentative D call TRBD1 (5 bases). Germline assignment: CDR1 DFQATT and CDR2 SNEGSKA (reference sequence). The germline V and J ends were trimmed by 6 bases and 4 bases, with 9 bases remaining between them. The CDR3 length is 11 residues. The CDR3 nucleotides read TGCAGTGCGGGGGGTCCCTATGGCTACACCTTC. Its protein is CSAGGPYGYTF.

On this clonotype itself: Mismatch with germline at one junction end may stem from a read error. The V call is TRBV12-3 or TRBV12-4, the J call TRBJ1-2, with TRBD1 as a possible D gene (6 bases). The CDR3 is 13 amino acids. The CDR3 coding sequence is TGTGCCAGCAGTGTGGTTCTGGGACATGGCTGCACCTTC. Its protein is CASSVVLGHGCTF.

The chain has TRBV11-2 and TRBJ1-5; no firm D call. Per germline, CDR1 SGHAT and CDR2 FQNNGV. The CDR3 has 13 amino acids. V lost 0 bases and J 7 bases, leaving 7 bases between the germline ends. As DNA, the CDR3 is TGTGCCAGCAGCTTAGATCTGAAACAGCCCCAGCATTTT. Encoded protein: CASSLDLKQPQHF.

Details on this clonotype: A read error may be the cause here, since a much bigger clone is one base away. This sequence joins TRBV10-3 and TRBJ1-1, with D perhaps TRBD1 (5 bases). Germline CDR1 reads ENHRY; CDR2 reads SYGVKD. The V end lost 10 bases, the J end lost 2 bases, and 14 bases lay between the germline ends. CDR3 length: 13 residues. The CDR3 loop is CATGPGLNTEAFF. The CDR3 nucleotides are TGTGCCACCGGACCGGGGCTCAACACTGAAGCTTTCTTT.

The chain has TRBV20-1 and TRBJ2-2, with 7 positions matching TRBD2. V dropped 3 bases and J dropped 4; count of bases not matched to a gene: 8. Looked up from germline, CDR1 is DFQATT and CDR2 is SNEGSKA (reference sequence). The CDR3 covers 15 residues. The CDR3 sequence: CSARGPQRGTGELFF. Written as DNA, the CDR3 is TGCAGTGCTAGGGGGCCGCAGCGGGGCACCGGGGAGCTGTTTTTT.

This clonotype was counted only a few times. The V gene is TRBV7-8, the J gene TRBJ2-2; D remains unclear. Germline loops: CDR1 SGHVS, CDR2 FQNEAQ. This CDR3 has 14 amino acids. V gave up 8 bases and J gave up 4 bases, with 14 bases separating them. In DNA, the CDR3 is TGTGCCAGCCTAGGTAGAGTTGGCACCGGGGAGCTGTTTTTT. Translation gives CASLGRVGTGELFF. Full variable domain (missing parts from reference TRBV7-8 and TRBJ2-2): GAGVSQSPRYKVAKRGQDVALRCDPISGHVSLFWYQQALGQGPEFLTYFQNEAQLDKSGLPSDRFFAERPEGSVSTLKIQRTQQEDSAVYLCASLGRVGTGELFFGEGSRLTVL.

This clonotype occurred many times. J is TRBJ1-1 and V is TRBV29-1, with no clear D. This CDR3 is built from 13 residues. Trimming left V 4 bases short and J 0 bases short, with 9 bases between. Germline V gene data show CDR1 as SQVTM and CDR2 as ANQGSEA. The CDR3 bases are TGCAGCGTTGGGGAGAACTTGAACACTGAAGCTTTCTTT. The encoded protein is CSVGENLNTEAFF.

Points on this clonotype: One end of the junction does not line up with germline, which may come from a read error. V usage is TRBV7-9 and J usage is TRBJ1-2; D remains unclear. The CDR3 spans 13 residues. Per the germline V gene, CDR1 is SEHNR and CDR2 is FQNEAQ (reference sequence). The CDR3 sequence: CAGSPPGSSGYTF. The CDR3 DNA sequence: TGTGCCGGCAGCCCCCCCGGCTCTAGTGGCTACACCTTC.

In its sample, this clonotype was seen many times. The J gene is TRBJ1-2, the V gene TRBV18; D gene uncertain. V was cut by 0 bases and J by 2 bases, with 7 bases left in between. The CDR3 covers 14 residues. Germline V lookup: CDR1 KGHSH, CDR2 LQKENI. The CDR3 nucleotides read TGTGCCAGCTCACCACCGAGTCAGAACTATGGCTACACCTTC. It specifies CASSPPSQNYGYTF.

On this clonotype: Sequence at one end of the junction differs from germline and may be a read error. The CDR3 loop is CAGSLRRSGEQFF. The DNA for the CDR3 is TGTGCCGGCAGTTTACGGAGGAGCGGTGAGCAGTTCTTC. The rearrangement links TRBV12-3 or TRBV12-4 to TRBJ2-1; TRBD2 might be the D (5 bases). The CDR3 covers 13 residues.

V usage is TRBV6-2 or TRBV6-3 and J usage is TRBJ1-2, with a tentative D call TRBD1 (5 bases). V lost 9 bases and J lost 7, with 18 bases in between. The germline gives CDR1 MNHEY, CDR2 SVGEGT. The CDR3 totals 13 residues. CDR3 coding DNA: TGTGCCAGGACCTATACAGGATTGGGTGGCTACACCTTC. It codes for CARTYTGLGGYTF.

The V call is TRBV20-1, the J call TRBJ2-1; a possible D gene is TRBD2 (5 bases). The V gene's germline CDR1 is DFQATT and CDR2 SNEGSKA (reference sequence). Trimming pared 6 bases from V and 2 bases from J, leaving 17 bases between. CDR3 length: 15 amino acids. DNA of the CDR3: TGCAGTGCCGGGCGGGCGCGGAGCACCTACAATGAGCAGTTCTTC. Encoded protein: CSAGRARSTYNEQFF.

This clonotype was observed at least ten times. The rearrangement uses TRBV29-1 and TRBJ2-2; unclear D gene. Trimming removed 3 bases at V and 7 bases at J, with 3 bases between. CDR1 is SQVTM, CDR2 ANQGSEA, per germline. The CDR3 sequence is 10 residues long. The CDR3 sequence: CSVEDGELFF. In DNA form, the CDR3 reads TGCAGCGTTGAGGACGGGGAGCTGTTTTTT.

This chain joins TRBV3-1 and TRBJ1-2; D remains ambiguous. The length of the CDR3 is 11 residues. CDR1 LGHDT and CDR2 YNNKEL come from the germline V gene (reference sequence). Trimming cost V 4 bases and J 7 bases, with 7 bases left between them. The CDR3 region has the DNA TGTGCCAGCAGCCTCAACGCTGGCTACACCTTC. This translates into CASSLNAGYTF.

This clonotype was recorded a few times. This chain connects TRBV2 to TRBJ1-1; D is unclear. The germline CDR1 and CDR2 sequences are SNHLY and FYNNEI. Trimming stripped 6 bases from V and 0 bases from J, with 11 bases between. CDR3 size: 14 residues. CDR3 region: CASRERVMNTEAFF. CDR3 nucleotides: TGTGCCAGCAGGGAACGAGTGATGAACACTGAAGCTTTCTTT. Based on the CDR3 plus reference TRBV2 and TRBJ1-1, the full variable domain is EPEVTQTPSHQVTQMGQEVILRCVPISNHLYFYWYRQILGQKVEFLVSFYNNEISEKSEIFDDQFSVERPDGSNFTLKIRSTKLEDSAMYFCASRERVMNTEAFFGQGTRLTVV.

The V and J genes are TRBV7-6 and TRBJ2-1; D is unresolved. V lost 5 bases and J 0 bases, leaving 14 bases between the germline ends. This CDR3 has 16 residues. Per germline, CDR1 SGHVS and CDR2 FNYEAQ. The CDR3 here is CASSLGPLSSYNEQFF. The CDR3 nucleotides read TGTGCCAGCAGCCTAGGACCGCTTAGCTCCTACAATGAGCAGTTCTTC.

V and J are TRBV6-5 and TRBJ1-1, with no clear D. Trimming removed 6 bases at V and 0 bases at J, with 8 bases between. The germline V gene encodes CDR1 MNHEY and CDR2 SVGAGI. CDR3 size: 13 residues. The CDR3 protein is CASREVMNTEAFF. CDR3 sequence (DNA): TGTGCCAGCAGGGAGGTCATGAACACTGAAGCTTTCTTT.